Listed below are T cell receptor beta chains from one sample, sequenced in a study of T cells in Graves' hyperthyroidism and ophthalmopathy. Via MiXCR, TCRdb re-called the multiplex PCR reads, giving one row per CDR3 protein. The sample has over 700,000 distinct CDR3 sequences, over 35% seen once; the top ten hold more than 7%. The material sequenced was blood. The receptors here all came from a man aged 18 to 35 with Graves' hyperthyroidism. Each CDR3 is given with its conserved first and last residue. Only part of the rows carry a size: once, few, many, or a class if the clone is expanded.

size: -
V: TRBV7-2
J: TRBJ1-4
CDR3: CASSLGRADNEKLFF

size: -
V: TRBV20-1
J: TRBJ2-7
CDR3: CSARDLFSDEQYF

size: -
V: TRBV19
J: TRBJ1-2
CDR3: CASSRTWTGDHGYGYTF

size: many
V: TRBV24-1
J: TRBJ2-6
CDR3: CATSDSGGQAFSGANVLTF

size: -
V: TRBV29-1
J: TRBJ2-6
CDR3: CSVRGQGRTGANVLTF

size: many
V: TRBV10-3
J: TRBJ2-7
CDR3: CAISEATSGTYEQYF

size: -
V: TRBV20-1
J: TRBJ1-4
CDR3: CSASGGVPGEKLFF

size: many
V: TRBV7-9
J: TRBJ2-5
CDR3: CASRRSGLIQETQYF

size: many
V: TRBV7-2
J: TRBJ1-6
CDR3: CASSLPGQDNSPLHF

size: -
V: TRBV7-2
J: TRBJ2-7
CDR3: CASSFSSGASYEQYF

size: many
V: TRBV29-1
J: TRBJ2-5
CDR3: CSVDGWETQYF

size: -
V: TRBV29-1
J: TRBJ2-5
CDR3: CSAGGGTGTGDGETQYF

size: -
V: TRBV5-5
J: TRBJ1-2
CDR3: CASSYQGVGGYTF

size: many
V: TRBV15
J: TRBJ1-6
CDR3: CATSRKGPTSSPLHF

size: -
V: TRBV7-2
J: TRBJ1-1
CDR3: CASSLIRGGADEAFF

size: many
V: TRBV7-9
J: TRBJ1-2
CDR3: CASAPGGVYGYTF

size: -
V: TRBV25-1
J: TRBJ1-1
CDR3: CASSREANTEAFF

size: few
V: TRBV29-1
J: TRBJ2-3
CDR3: CSVVSVEASTDTQYF

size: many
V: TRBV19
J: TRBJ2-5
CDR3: CASSVTRWETQYF

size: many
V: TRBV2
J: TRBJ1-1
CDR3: CASQSDAFVTEAFF

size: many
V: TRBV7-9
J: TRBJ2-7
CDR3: CASSGPFYEQYF

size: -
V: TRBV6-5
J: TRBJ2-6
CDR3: CAIVLGGANVLTF

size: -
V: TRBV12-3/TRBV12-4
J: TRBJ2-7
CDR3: CASGGTSGSMGQYF

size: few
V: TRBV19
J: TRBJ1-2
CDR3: CASSPQGVDYTF

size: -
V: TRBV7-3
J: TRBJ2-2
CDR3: CASSPLAGAAGELFF

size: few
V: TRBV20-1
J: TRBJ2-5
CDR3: CSAQPITSGGRETQYF

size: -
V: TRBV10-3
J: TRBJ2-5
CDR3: CASSYRGLAGSKETQYF

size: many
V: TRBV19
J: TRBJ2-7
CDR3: CASSIGYGQYF

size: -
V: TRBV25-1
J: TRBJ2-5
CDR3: CASKGSQDRTQYF

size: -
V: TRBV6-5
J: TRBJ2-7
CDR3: CASRRGSRSYEQYF

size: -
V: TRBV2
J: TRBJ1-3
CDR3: CASSRTGSGNTTYF

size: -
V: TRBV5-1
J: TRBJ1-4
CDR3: CASSFGRTNEKLFF

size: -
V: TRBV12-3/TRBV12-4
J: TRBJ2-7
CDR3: CASSPRGASHEQYF

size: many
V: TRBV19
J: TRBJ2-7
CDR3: CASSIGRGYEQYF

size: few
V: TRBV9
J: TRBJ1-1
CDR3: CASSDSTAGGTANTEAFF

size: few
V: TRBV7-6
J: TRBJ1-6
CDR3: CASSLSGENSPLHF

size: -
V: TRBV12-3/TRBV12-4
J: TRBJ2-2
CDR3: CASNGNTGELFF

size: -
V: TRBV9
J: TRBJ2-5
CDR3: CASSYEDFQETQYF

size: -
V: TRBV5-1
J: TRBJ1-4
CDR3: CASSPGEATNEKLFF

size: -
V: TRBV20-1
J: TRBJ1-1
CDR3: CSASDRQIPEAFF

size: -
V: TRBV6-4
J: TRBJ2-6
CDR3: CASSETGPSGANVLTF

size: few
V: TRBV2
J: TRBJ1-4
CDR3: CASKGLIVNGKLFF

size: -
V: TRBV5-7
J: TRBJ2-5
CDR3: CASRGTTGHGETQYF